These 10 T cell receptor beta chains originate from one sample sequenced in a study of cytomegalovirus exposure and HLA in healthy donors. The PCR contained 60 Vbeta and 13 Jbeta primers. Sequencing used immunoSEQ multiplex PCR; TCRdb keeps in-frame clones, though not all of them. The sample yields 120,000 or so clones, roughly 85% seen once. Sequenced sample: PBMCs. These receptors originate from a woman between 40 and 50 years old in good health and CMV-seropositive.

This chain connects TRBV11-3 to TRBJ2-7; 7 bases agree with TRBD1. The germline gives CDR1 SGHNT, CDR2 YENEEA. The trim removed 8 bases at V and 2 bases at J, leaving 12 bases unmatched. The CDR3 has 15 residues. CDR3 DNA sequence: TGTGCCAGCCCTATTTCTGGGACAGCACCCTACGAGCAGTACTTC. Its protein product is CASPISGTAPYEQYF.

The J gene is TRBJ1-4, the V gene TRBV28; no definite D call. The ends were cut back, 4 bases at V and 6 bases at J, with 6 bases in the middle. This CDR3 has 12 residues. From germline, CDR1 is MDHEN and CDR2 SYDVKM. The CDR3 sequence is CASSSLDEKLFF. DNA of the CDR3: TGTGCCAGCAGTTCCCTTGATGAAAAACTGTTTTTT.

This clone was detected a few times. The genes are TRBV4-2 and TRBJ2-2; 11 bases are shared with TRBD2. This CDR3 has 17 residues. Germline CDR1 and CDR2: LGHNA and YNFKEQ. J lost 6 bases, V lost 0 bases, and 6 bases had no gene match. The CDR3 DNA is TGTGCCAGCAGCCAAGATCGGTCTAGCGGGAGGTCCGGGGAGCTGTTTTTT. This translates into CASSQDRSSGRSGELFF.

The gene calls are TRBV28 and TRBJ2-7; 7 positions agree with TRBD1. CDR1 and CDR2 (germline): MDHEN, SYDVKM. V lost 8 bases to trimming and J lost 2 bases; unmatched junction nucleotides: 9. The CDR3 covers 14 residues. The CDR3 DNA reads TGTGCCAGCTACAGGGGACGGAACACCTACGAGCAGTACTTC. This sequence encodes CASYRGRNTYEQYF.

Here the CDR3 DNA reads TGTGCCAGCAGTTTAATTGGGGTCGGAGCGGTACCTGGGGAGCAGTACTTC. It is translated as CASSLIGVGAVPGEQYF. The chain joins TRBV28 to TRBJ2-7; maybe TRBD2 (5 bases). V was trimmed by 2 bases and J by 7 bases, leaving 24 bases between them. Looked up from germline, CDR1 is MDHEN and CDR2 is SYDVKM. The CDR3 length is 17 residues.

The V call is TRBV2, the J call TRBJ2-2; D is unresolved. The CDR3 loop spans 11 amino acids. V was trimmed by 7 bases and J by 6 bases, leaving 6 bases between them. Looked up from germline, CDR1 is SNHLY and CDR2 is FYNNEI. The DNA of the CDR3 is TGTGCCAGCATAGTTGCCGGGGAGCTGTTTTTT. Its protein product is CASIVAGELFF.

This clone occurred a few times. The rearrangement joins TRBV7-2 to TRBJ1-1; D is undetermined. Germline V gene data show CDR1 as SGHTA and CDR2 as FQGNSA. V gave up 3 bases and J gave up 2 bases, with 4 bases separating them. The CDR3 contains 12 residues. CDR3: CASSFINTEAFF. For the CDR3, the DNA is TGTGCCAGCAGCTTTATCAACACTGAAGCTTTCTTT.

In this sample, this clone turned up a few times. This chain uses TRBV6-6 with TRBJ2-2; tentatively, D is TRBD2 (5 bases). The CDR3 runs 13 residues. Germline CDR1 MNHNY, CDR2 SVGAGI (reference sequence). Trimming removed 2 bases at V and 7 bases at J, with 8 bases between. Here the CDR3 reads CASSYNEGGELFF. Here the CDR3 DNA reads TGTGCCAGCAGTTACAACGAGGGCGGGGAGCTGTTTTTT.

J is TRBJ2-1 and V is TRBV7-2, with TRBD2 matching 7 bases. The length of the CDR3 is 14 residues. V was clipped by 4 bases and J by 5 bases; unmatched bases: 5. Germline V CDR1 and CDR2: SGHTA, FQGNSA. CDR3 DNA sequence: TGTGCCAGCAGCTCGGGGAGGGCGAACAATGAGCAGTTCTTC. It encodes CASSSGRANNEQFF.

The chain uses TRBV5-1 and TRBJ2-5; TRBD2 matches 10 bases. The germline gives CDR1 SGHRS, CDR2 YFSETQ. The CDR3 covers 16 residues. V was clipped by 0 bases and J by 5 bases; unmatched bases: 7. The CDR3, as DNA: TGCGCCAGCAGCTTGGAACTAGCGGGACCCTGGGAGACCCAGTACTTC. It specifies CASSLELAGPWETQYF.